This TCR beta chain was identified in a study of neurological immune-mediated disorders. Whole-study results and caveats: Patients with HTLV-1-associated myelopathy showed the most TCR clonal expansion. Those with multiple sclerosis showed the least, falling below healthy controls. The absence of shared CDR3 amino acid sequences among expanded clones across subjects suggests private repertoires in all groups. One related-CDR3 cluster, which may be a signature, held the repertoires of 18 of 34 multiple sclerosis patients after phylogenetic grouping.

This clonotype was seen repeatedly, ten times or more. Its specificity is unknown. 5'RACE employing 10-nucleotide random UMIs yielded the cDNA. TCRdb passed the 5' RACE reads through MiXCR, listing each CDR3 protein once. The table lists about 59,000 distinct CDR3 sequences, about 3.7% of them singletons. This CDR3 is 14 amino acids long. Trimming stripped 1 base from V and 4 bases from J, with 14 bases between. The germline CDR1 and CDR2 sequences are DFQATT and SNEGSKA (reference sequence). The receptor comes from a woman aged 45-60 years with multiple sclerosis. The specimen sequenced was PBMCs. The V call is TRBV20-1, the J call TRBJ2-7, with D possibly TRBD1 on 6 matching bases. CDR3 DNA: TGCAGTGCTAGAGCGCAGACAGGCTCGTACGAGCAGTACTTC. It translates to CSARAQTGSYEQYF.